This TCR beta chain derives from a study of T cells in Graves' hyperthyroidism and ophthalmopathy. What was amplified from RNA transcripts were TCR beta CDR3 regions. The HTBI set primed first-round TCR CDR3 RT-PCR. A single record per CDR3 protein comes from TCRdb applying MiXCR to the multiplex PCR reads. The sample contains some 490,000 distinct CDR3 sequences, around a fifth of which appear only once. The CDR3 is 18 residues long. Germline V gene sequence: CDR1 MNHGY, CDR2 SVAAGI. With regard to this clonotype: An end of the junction differs from the germline gene, which may be a read error.

Sequencing was carried out using blood. This clonotype originated in a woman in her 70s with Graves' ophthalmopathy. The chain has TRBV6-9 and TRBJ1-5; 12 positions match TRBD1. The CDR3 sequence: CASRAGTGGAYSNQPQDF. CDR3 nucleotide sequence: TGTGCCAGCAGGGCCGGGACAGGGGGCGCCTATAGCAATCAGCCCCAGGATTTT.